The sequence of this T cell receptor (beta chain) was determined in a study of blood T cell repertoires in COVID-19. Study background: T cells, B-cell-depleted T cells, or PBMCs supplied cDNA or gDNA.

J was trimmed by 3 bases and V by 6 bases; bases with no gene match: 12. Germline lookup yields CDR1 LGHDT and CDR2 YNNKEL (reference sequence). The CDR3 length is 17 residues. As originally analysed: Reference gene primer amplification yielded estimated nucleated cell counts. Sequencing was performed with immunoSEQ multiplex PCR; in TCRdb, only in-frame clones are kept and a portion is missing. V, J and clone size derive from that table, while D and trimming were established from the DNA sequence. The sample consists of roughly 30,000 clones, around 87% of them appearing once. What was sequenced was peripheral blood. The clonotype was recovered from a human donor in a cohort sampled during active COVID-19. The donor label of this sample is uncertain. The rearrangement joins TRBV3-1 (or the pseudogene TRBV3-2) to TRBJ2-7; TRBD2 aligns across 12 bases. DNA of the CDR3: TGTGCCAGCAGGAACTCCGGGACTAGCGGGCTCCACTACGAGCAGTACTTC. It is translated as CASRNSGTSGLHYEQYF.